This TCR beta chain appears in the sequencing data of a study of CD4+ T cells in melanoma. Overall study findings and caveats: In melanoma, neoantigen-specific CD4+ T cells reportedly differed in differentiation state. CD8+ T cell, macrophage and B cell function reportedly correlated with neoantigen-specific CD4+ T cells.

TCRdb keeps only in-frame clones here, not all; method: immunoSEQ multiplex PCR. The data hold over 100,000 clones, with over 80% observed a single time. Comments on this clone: What it recognizes is unknown.

Deletions cut 6 bases from V and 4 bases from J, with 9 bases between. CDR3 length: 11 residues. Germline V CDR1 and CDR2: DFQATT, SNEGSKA (reference sequence). Material: peripheral blood. The chain employs TRBV20-1 and TRBJ1-1; possibly TRBD1 for D (5 bases). The receptor's source is a human donor with melanoma. CDR3 region: CSARGPTEAFF. The DNA of the CDR3 is TGCAGTGCAAGGGGACCCACTGAAGCTTTCTTT.